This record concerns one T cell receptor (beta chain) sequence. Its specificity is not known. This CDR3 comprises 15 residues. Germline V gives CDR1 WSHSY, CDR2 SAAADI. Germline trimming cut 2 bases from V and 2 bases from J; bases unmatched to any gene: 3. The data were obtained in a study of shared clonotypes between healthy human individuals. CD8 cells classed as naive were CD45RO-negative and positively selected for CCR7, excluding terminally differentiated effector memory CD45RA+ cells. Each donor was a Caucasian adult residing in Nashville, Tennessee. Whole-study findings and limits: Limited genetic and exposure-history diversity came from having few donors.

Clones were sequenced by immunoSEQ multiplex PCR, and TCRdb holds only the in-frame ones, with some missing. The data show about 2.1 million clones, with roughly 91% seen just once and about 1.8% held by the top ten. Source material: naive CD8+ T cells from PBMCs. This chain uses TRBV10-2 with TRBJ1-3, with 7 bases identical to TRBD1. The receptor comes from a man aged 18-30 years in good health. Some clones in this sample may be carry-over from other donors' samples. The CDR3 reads CASSERGTAGNTIYF. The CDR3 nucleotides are TGCGCCAGCAGTGAGAGGGGGACAGCTGGAAACACCATATATTTT.